This entry features one T cell receptor (beta chain) sequence. No antigen is known for it. These data are taken from a study of shared clonotypes between healthy human individuals. The study's findings and limits: Large depth notwithstanding, sorted-subset sequencing proved incomplete by rarefaction. On the whole, naive subsets had larger estimated richness than memory subsets had. About 5% was the fraction of naive CD4 clonotypes found shared across a few donors.

Positive CCR7 selection of CD45RO-negative cells yielded the naive CD8 cells, and terminally differentiated effector memory CD45RA+ cells were excluded. Among the donors, all were Caucasian adults who lived in Nashville, Tennessee. CDR3 length equals 15 residues. Germline assignment: CDR1 MDHEN and CDR2 SYDVKM. V lost 5 bases, J lost 2 bases, and 14 bases lay in between. This table comes from immunoSEQ multiplex PCR, and its TCRdb copy is limited to in-frame clones, with some not included. This sample yields approximately 1.9 million clones, of which about 93% are seen a single time; around 1.7% belongs to the top ten.

The clonotype originates from a man between 18 and 35 years old in good health. Some clones in this sample may be carry-over from other donors' samples. The sample taken for sequencing was naive CD8+ T cells from PBMCs. The chain carries TRBV28 and TRBJ2-3; D not resolved. The CDR3 bases are TGTGCCAGCAGTGCCGGCGGAGCCCTCACAGATACGCAGTATTTT. Translation: CASSAGGALTDTQYF.